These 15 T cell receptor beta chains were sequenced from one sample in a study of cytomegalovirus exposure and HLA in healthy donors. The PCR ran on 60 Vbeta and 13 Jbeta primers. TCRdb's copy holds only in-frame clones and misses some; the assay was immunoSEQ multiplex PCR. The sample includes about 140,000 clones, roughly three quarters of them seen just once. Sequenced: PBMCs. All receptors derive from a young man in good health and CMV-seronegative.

The chain's CDR3 is CASSLLGRGKAEAFF. The CDR3 coding sequence is TGTGCCAGCAGTTTGCTTGGCAGGGGGAAGGCTGAAGCTTTCTTT. The V call is TRBV27, the J call TRBJ1-1; 7 bases align to TRBD1. Germline CDR1 MNHEY, CDR2 SMNVEV (reference sequence). The CDR3 loop spans 15 amino acids. V dropped 3 bases and J dropped 6; count of bases not matched to a gene: 10.

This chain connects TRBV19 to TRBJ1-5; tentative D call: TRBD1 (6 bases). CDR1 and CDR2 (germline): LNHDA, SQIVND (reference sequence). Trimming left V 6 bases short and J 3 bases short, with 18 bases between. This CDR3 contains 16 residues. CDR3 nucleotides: TGTGCCAGTAGCCTACTAGGACAGATAGACAATCAGCCCCAGCATTTT. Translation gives CASSLLGQIDNQPQHF.

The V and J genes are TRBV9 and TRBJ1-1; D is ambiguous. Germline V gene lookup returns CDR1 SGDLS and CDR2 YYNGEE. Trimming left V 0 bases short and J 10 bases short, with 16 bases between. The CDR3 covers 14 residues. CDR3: CASSVGSGSVGAFF. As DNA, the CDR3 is TGTGCCAGCAGCGTAGGCTCAGGCTCCGTGGGAGCTTTCTTT.

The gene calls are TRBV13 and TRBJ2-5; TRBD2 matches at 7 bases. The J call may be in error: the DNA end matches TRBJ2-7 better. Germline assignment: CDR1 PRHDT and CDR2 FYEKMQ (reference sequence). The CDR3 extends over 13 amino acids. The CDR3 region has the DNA TGTGCCAGCAGCGCATTATCTAGCGGCGAGCAGTACTTC. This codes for CASSALSSGEQYF.

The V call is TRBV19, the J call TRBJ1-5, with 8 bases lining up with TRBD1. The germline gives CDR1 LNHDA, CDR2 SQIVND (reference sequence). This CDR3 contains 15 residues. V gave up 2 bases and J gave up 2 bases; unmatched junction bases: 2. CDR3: CASSIQGAGNQPQHF. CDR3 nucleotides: TGTGCCAGTAGTATACAGGGGGCAGGCAATCAGCCCCAGCATTTT.

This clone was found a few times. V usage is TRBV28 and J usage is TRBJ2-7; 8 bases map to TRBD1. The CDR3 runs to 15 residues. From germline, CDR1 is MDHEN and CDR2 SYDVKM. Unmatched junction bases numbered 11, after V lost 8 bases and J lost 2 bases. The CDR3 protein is CASGPGTGGPYEQYF. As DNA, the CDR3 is TGTGCCAGCGGCCCCGGGACAGGAGGTCCCTACGAGCAGTACTTC.

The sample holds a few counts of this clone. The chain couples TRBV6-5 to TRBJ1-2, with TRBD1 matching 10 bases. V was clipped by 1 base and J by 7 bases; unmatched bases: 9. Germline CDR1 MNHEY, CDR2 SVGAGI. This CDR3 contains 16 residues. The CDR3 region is CASSYFSRTGGFGYTF. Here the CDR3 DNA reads TGTGCCAGCAGTTACTTTAGCCGGACAGGGGGTTTTGGCTACACCTTC.

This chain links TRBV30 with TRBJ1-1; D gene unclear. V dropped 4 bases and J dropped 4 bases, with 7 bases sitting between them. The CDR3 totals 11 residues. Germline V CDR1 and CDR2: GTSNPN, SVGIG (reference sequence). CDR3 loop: CAWTLGTEAFF. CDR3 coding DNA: TGTGCCTGGACCCTCGGCACTGAAGCTTTCTTT. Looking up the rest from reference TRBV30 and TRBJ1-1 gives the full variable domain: SQTIHQWPATLVQPVGSPLSLECTVEGTSNPNLYWYRQAAGRGLQLLFYSVGIGQISSEVPQNLSASRPQDRQFILSSKKLLLSDSGFYLCAWTLGTEAFFGQGTRLTVV.

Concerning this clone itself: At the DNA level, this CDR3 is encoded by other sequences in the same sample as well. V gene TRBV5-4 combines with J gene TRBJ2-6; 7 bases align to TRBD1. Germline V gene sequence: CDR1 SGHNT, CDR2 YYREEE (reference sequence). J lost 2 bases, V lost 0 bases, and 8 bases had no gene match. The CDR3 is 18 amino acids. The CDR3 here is CASSLGAGGRAGANVLTF. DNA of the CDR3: TGTGCCAGCAGCTTGGGAGCAGGGGGAAGGGCTGGGGCCAACGTCCTGACTTTC.

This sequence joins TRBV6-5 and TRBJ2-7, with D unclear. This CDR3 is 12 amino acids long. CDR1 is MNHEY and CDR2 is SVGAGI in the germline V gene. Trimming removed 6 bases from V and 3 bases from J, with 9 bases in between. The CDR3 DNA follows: TGTGCCAGCAGCCACGCAGGCTACGAGCAGTACTTC. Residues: CASSHAGYEQYF.

The CDR3 nucleotides are TGTGCCAGCAGCTTGGGGTCAGTTTCAGGAGCTTTCTTT. It translates to CASSLGSVSGAFF. This chain connects TRBV5-6 to TRBJ1-1; D is unresolved. The CDR3 is 13 amino acids. V gave up 0 bases and J gave up 10 bases, with 13 bases separating them. Per the germline V gene, CDR1 is SGHDT and CDR2 is YYEEEE.

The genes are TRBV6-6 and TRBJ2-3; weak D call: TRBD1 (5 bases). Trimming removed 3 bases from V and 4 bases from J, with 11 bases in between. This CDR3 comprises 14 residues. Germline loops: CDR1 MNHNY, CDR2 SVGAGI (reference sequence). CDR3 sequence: CASSYPRAADTQYF. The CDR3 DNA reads TGTGCCAGCAGTTATCCCAGGGCCGCAGATACGCAGTATTTT.

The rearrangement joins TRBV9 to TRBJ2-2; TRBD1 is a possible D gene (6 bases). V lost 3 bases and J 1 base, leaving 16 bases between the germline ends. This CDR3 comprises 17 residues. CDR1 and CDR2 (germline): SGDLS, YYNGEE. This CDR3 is CASSAPRAGENTGELFF. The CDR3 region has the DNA TGTGCCAGCAGCGCACCGCGGGCAGGGGAGAACACCGGGGAGCTGTTTTTT.

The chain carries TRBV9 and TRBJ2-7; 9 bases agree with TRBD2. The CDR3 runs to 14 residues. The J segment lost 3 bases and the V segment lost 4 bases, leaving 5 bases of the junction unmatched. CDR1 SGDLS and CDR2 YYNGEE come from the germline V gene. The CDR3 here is CASSPIAGVYEQYF. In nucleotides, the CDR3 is TGTGCCAGCAGCCCCATAGCGGGAGTCTACGAGCAGTACTTC. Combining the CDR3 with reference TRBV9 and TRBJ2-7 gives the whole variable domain DSGVTQTPKHLITATGQRVTLRCSPRSGDLSVYWYQQSLDQGLQFLIQYYNGEERAKGNILERFSAQQFPDLHSELNLSSLELGDSALYFCASSPIAGVYEQYFGPGTRLTVT.

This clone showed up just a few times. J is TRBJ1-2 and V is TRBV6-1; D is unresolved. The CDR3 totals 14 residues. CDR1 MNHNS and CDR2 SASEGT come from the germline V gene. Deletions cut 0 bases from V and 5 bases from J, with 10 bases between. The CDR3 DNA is TGTGCCAGCAGTGAAGCGAGCCAGGTGTATGGCTACACCTTC. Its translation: CASSEASQVYGYTF.